Given below is one TCR beta chain in context. Its antigen remains unidentified. This entry belongs to a study of cytomegalovirus exposure and HLA in healthy donors. Vbeta (60) and Jbeta (13) primers were used in the PCR. Clones were sequenced by immunoSEQ multiplex PCR, and TCRdb holds only the in-frame ones, with some missing. The sample includes 170,000 or so clones, roughly 85% of them seen just once. General study points: About 87% or about 30% of the time was how often most TCR beta V segments were productive, according to an earlier analysis. Testing in vitro showed a few CMV-associated chains specific for CMV antigens.

This CDR3 has 13 amino acids. V was clipped by 7 bases and J by 5 bases; unmatched bases: 6. From germline, CDR1 is LNHDA and CDR2 SQIVND (reference sequence). V gene TRBV19 combines with J gene TRBJ2-5, with 8 nucleotides matching TRBD2. Sample: PBMCs. This sequence originates from a woman aged 40 to 50 in good health and CMV-seronegative. The CDR3 DNA is TGTGCCAGTACCATACCGGGGGGGGAGACCCAGTACTTC. Its translation is CASTIPGGETQYF.